Shown below are 15 T cell receptor beta chains from a single sample sequenced in a study of shared clonotypes between healthy human individuals. Generated by immunoSEQ multiplex PCR, the TCRdb table keeps only in-frame clones and is missing some. In the table there are under 1,100,000 clones, approximately 80% of which are singletons. Material for sequencing was memory CD4+ T cells from PBMCs. Subset of the sample: CD45RA-negative fraction. Every receptor here comes from a young man in good health. Some clones in this sample may be carry-over from other donors' samples.

V and J are TRBV7-2 and TRBJ1-3, with no clear D. Trimming stripped 4 bases from V and 4 bases from J, with 11 bases between. This CDR3 has 14 amino acids. Germline V lookup: CDR1 SGHTA, CDR2 FQGNSA. This CDR3 reads CASSSRHIGNTIYF. Here the CDR3 DNA reads TGTGCCAGCAGCTCCCGACACATCGGAAACACCATATATTTT.

On this clone: This CDR3 is also generated by other DNA sequences in the sample. The chain links TRBV10-3 to TRBJ2-7, with 8 bases aligning to TRBD1. Per germline, CDR1 ENHRY and CDR2 SYGVKD. V shed 5 bases and J 1 base; nucleotides not matched to a gene: 4. The CDR3 sequence is 14 residues long. Here the CDR3 reads CAISKDRESYEQYF. The CDR3 DNA reads TGTGCCATCAGTAAGGACAGGGAATCCTACGAGCAGTACTTC.

Concerning this clone: One base away lies a much larger clone, so this may be a sequencing read error. At the DNA level, this CDR3 is encoded by other sequences in the same sample as well. The V and J genes are TRBV7-3 and TRBJ1-2, with 8 bases matching TRBD1. The trim removed 5 bases at V and 3 bases at J, leaving 2 bases unmatched. The CDR3 has 13 amino acids. Germline CDR1 reads SGHTA; CDR2 reads FQGTGA. The CDR3 here is CASSPDRDYGYTF. The CDR3 DNA sequence: TGTGCCAGCAGCCCGGACAGGGACTATGGCTACACCTTC.

The chain links TRBV6-5 to TRBJ1-2; D gene uncertain. This CDR3 spans 14 amino acids. The germline CDR1 and CDR2 sequences are MNHEY and SVGAGI. V was trimmed by 7 bases and J by 9 bases, leaving 21 bases between them. CDR3 in DNA: TGTGCCAGCACCTACGGGCAGGCAAACTCCCGCTACACCTTC. Translated: CASTYGQANSRYTF.

The rearrangement uses TRBV5-6 and TRBJ1-2; D remains unclear. CDR1 is SGHDT and CDR2 is YYEEEE in the germline V gene. The ends were cut back, 4 bases at V and 5 bases at J, with 12 bases in the middle. The CDR3 is 13 residues long. The CDR3 DNA follows: TGTGCCAGCAGCGCGGGCTTTAGGTATGGCTACACCTTC. As protein: CASSAGFRYGYTF.

The rearrangement uses TRBV15 and TRBJ1-1, with a weak D call TRBD1 (5 bases). Germline CDR1 and CDR2: LNHNV and YYDKDF (reference sequence). V was trimmed by 3 bases and J by 0 bases, leaving 14 bases between them. CDR3 length: 16 residues. CDR3 amino acids: CATSSRVIVLNTEAFF. The CDR3 DNA is TGTGCCACCAGCAGCAGGGTTATAGTCTTGAACACTGAAGCTTTCTTT.

The chain has TRBV7-3 and TRBJ2-1; 10 positions match TRBD2. The germline CDR1 and CDR2 sequences are SGHTA and FQGTGA. The CDR3 has 16 residues. Losses at the gene ends were 3 bases for V and 5 bases for J; bases not matched to a gene: 7. In DNA, the CDR3 is TGTGCCAGCAGCTTGTCAAGCGGGAGGGCAAACAATGAGCAGTTCTTC. This translates into CASSLSSGRANNEQFF.

The CDR3 here is CASSLTFLQAEQYF. CDR3 nucleotide sequence: TGTGCCAGCAGTCTCACCTTCCTACAGGCCGAGCAGTACTTC. The V call is TRBV14, the J call TRBJ2-7; tentatively, D is TRBD1 (5 bases). V lost 6 bases to trimming and J lost 6 bases, with 18 bases between them. This CDR3 region has 14 residues. Germline CDR1 is SGHDN and CDR2 is FVKESK.

This chain joins TRBV21-1 and TRBJ1-1. TRBV21-1 is a pseudogene segment. CDR3 length: 16 residues. The CDR3 here is CASSTRFPRDCTEAFF. The DNA of the CDR3 is TGTGCCAGCAGCACCAGGTTCCCCCGGGATTGCACTGAAGCTTTCTTT.

The count of this clone is one. The chain couples TRBV29-1 to TRBJ1-1, with 11 positions matching TRBD1. The CDR3 runs to 11 residues. Losses at the gene ends were 6 bases for V and 6 bases for J; bases not matched to a gene: 0. Germline CDR1 is SQVTM and CDR2 is ANQGSEA. The CDR3 region is CSVGQGAEAFF. The CDR3, as DNA: TGCAGCGTGGGACAGGGGGCTGAAGCTTTCTTT. Full variable domain (missing parts from reference TRBV29-1 and TRBJ1-1): SAVISQKPSRDICQRGTSLTIQCQVDSQVTMMFWYRQQPGQSLTLIATANQGSEATYESGFVIDKFPISRPNLTFSTLTVSNMSPEDSSIYLCSVGQGAEAFFGQGTRLTVV.

The table lists this clone with a count of one. V gene TRBV7-2 combines with J gene TRBJ2-1; 10 bases align to TRBD2. This CDR3 has 16 amino acids. Looked up from germline, CDR1 is SGHTA and CDR2 is FQGNSA. V trimming: 6 bases; J trimming: 6 bases; junction bases outside the gene matches: 11. The CDR3 nucleotides read TGTGCCAGCAGTTTTGAAGCGGGAGGGATACCCAATGAGCAGTTCTTC. It codes for CASSFEAGGIPNEQFF.

The V call is TRBV7-8, the J call TRBJ1-1; D unclear. The V gene's germline CDR1 is SGHVS and CDR2 FQNEAQ. With 2 bases removed from V and 1 base from J, the gap between germline ends came to 5 bases. This CDR3 contains 13 residues. CDR3 loop: CASSLSRNTEAFF. The CDR3 DNA follows: TGTGCCAGCAGCTTAAGCAGGAACACTGAAGCTTTCTTT.

The chain carries TRBV28 and TRBJ2-7, with a weak D call TRBD1 (5 bases). Per germline, CDR1 MDHEN and CDR2 SYDVKM. The germline V and J ends were trimmed by 6 bases and 3 bases, with 12 bases remaining between them. This CDR3 has 13 amino acids. CDR3 nucleotide sequence: TGTGCCAGCAGGGGGCCCAGTAACTACGAGCAGTACTTC. This translates into CASRGPSNYEQYF.

The V call is TRBV6-1, the J call TRBJ2-7; 7 bases are shared with TRBD1. Germline CDR1 and CDR2: MNHNS and SASEGT. This CDR3 is built from 12 residues. J was trimmed by 9 bases and V by 6 bases; bases with no gene match: 8. The CDR3: CASRERDSRQYF. The CDR3 coding sequence is TGTGCCAGCAGGGAACGGGACAGCAGGCAGTACTTC.

The chain couples TRBV5-1 to TRBJ2-1; D not resolved. V lost 0 bases and J lost 7, with 5 bases in between. This CDR3 has 12 residues. Per germline, CDR1 SGHRS and CDR2 YFSETQ. This chain's CDR3 is CASSLAINEQFF. The CDR3 bases are TGCGCCAGCAGCTTGGCGATAAATGAGCAGTTCTTC.